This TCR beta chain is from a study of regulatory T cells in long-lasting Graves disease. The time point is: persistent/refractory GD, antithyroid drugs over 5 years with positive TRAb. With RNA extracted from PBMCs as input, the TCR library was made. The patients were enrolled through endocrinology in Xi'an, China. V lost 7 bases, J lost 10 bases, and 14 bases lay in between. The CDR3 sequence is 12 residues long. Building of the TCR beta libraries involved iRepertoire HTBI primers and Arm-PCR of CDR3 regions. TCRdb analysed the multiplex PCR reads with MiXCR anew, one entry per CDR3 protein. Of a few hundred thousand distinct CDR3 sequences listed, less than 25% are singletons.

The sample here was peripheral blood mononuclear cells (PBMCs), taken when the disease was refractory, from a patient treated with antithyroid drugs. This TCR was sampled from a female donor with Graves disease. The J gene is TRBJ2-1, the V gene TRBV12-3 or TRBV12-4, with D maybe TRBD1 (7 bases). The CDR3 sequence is CASMEQGREQFF. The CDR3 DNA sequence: TGTGCCAGCATGGAACAGGGGAGGGAGCAGTTCTTC.